This TCR beta chain was identified during a study of Graves' ophthalmopathy and Graves' hyperthyroidism. The authors amplified TCR beta CDR3 regions, and they did so from RNA transcripts for repertoire sequencing. Following a first-round RT-PCR that used HTBI primers, a second-round multiplex PCR was carried out. TCRdb itself ran the multiplex PCR reads through MiXCR, one entry per CDR3 protein. Counted here are around 400,000 distinct CDR3 sequences, roughly 20% occurring once; the ten biggest clones make up under 3.5%. Germline lookup yields CDR1 SGHRS and CDR2 YFSETQ. This CDR3 is built from 16 residues. Trimming removed 0 bases at V and 0 bases at J, with 13 bases between. As to this clonotype: Antigen specificity is unknown.

General study findings and limits: Ophthalmopathy progression cases were predicted by the model with 55% to 71% sensitivity and more than 72% specificity. Also, most clonotypes expanded in the thyroid above 0.001 frequency appeared in blood.

The chain links TRBV5-1 to TRBJ2-7; tentatively, D is TRBD2 (5 bases). The receptor was derived from a woman aged 18-30 years with stable Graves' hyperthyroidism. What was sequenced was peripheral blood. This chain's CDR3 is CASSLVLGDLSYEQYF. The CDR3 coding sequence is TGCGCCAGCAGCTTGGTCTTGGGAGACCTCTCCTACGAGCAGTACTTC.